This T cell receptor beta chain derives from a study of T cell responses to AZD1222 COVID-19 vaccine. Assay: immunoSEQ multiplex PCR; the TCRdb copy retains only in-frame clones and omits some. The table lists roughly 150,000 clones, about 90% of them singletons. The sequencing here drew on peripheral blood, taken 28 days after the second AZD1222 dose. The clonotype was recovered from an adult who received the AZD1222 COVID-19 vaccine.

The DNA of the CDR3 is TGTGCCAGCAGCTTAAGGACAGGGTTGAACACCGGGGAGCTGTTTTTT. As protein: CASSLRTGLNTGELFF. The rearrangement uses TRBV7-6 and TRBJ2-2; 8 nucleotides line up with TRBD1. V lost 2 bases and J lost 1; bases outside the gene matches: 3. CDR1 and CDR2 (germline): SGHVS, FNYEAQ. The CDR3 runs 16 residues.